A single sample is the source of the 24 T cell receptor beta chains below, sequenced in a study of blood T cell repertoires in COVID-19 (dated by TCRdb to about 2020). Preparation of the library involved the immunoSEQ multiplex PCR assay. This is the immuneACCESS table as TCRdb keeps it, with only in-frame sequences that have V and J called. A part of the clones is gone; compared with another copy, unresolved V genes explain less than half, and the rest is unexplained. The sample includes approximately 500,000 clones, with roughly 89% observed a single time. Less than 9% of the sample rests with the top ten. The sequencing input was peripheral blood. All receptors derive from a woman in her 50s with COVID-19, enrolled during active disease.

The chain is built from TRBV27 and TRBJ2-7; maybe TRBD2 (6 bases). The V end lost 9 bases, the J end lost 6 bases, and 15 bases lay between the germline ends. Germline V lookup: CDR1 MNHEY, CDR2 SMNVEV (reference sequence). CDR3 length: 12 residues. The CDR3 spells CASPKRASEQYF. The CDR3 DNA reads as TGTGCCAGTCCCAAGCGGGCTAGCGAGCAGTACTTC.

The J gene is TRBJ1-2, the V gene TRBV20-1; a weak D match, TRBD1 (5 bases). Trimming shortened V by 3 bases and J by 7 bases, and 9 bases separated the two germline ends. This CDR3 is 11 amino acids long. Germline V CDR1 and CDR2: DFQATT, SNEGSKA (reference sequence). CDR3 in amino acids: CSASKGLGYTF. The CDR3 region has the DNA TGCAGTGCTAGTAAGGGACTTGGCTACACCTTC.

The rearrangement links TRBV10-3 to TRBJ1-1, with D perhaps TRBD1 (6 bases). This CDR3 has 13 amino acids. Looked up from germline, CDR1 is ENHRY and CDR2 is SYGVKD. Trimming removed 2 bases from V and 5 bases from J, with 9 bases in between. In DNA form, the CDR3 reads TGTGCCATCAGTGAGAACAGGGTGACTGAAGCTTTCTTT. This sequence encodes CAISENRVTEAFF.

The chain has TRBV2 and TRBJ2-4; D is perhaps TRBD2 (6 bases). V was shortened by 6 bases and J by 7 bases, with 16 bases between the two germline ends. There are 14 residues in the CDR3. Germline CDR1 reads SNHLY; CDR2 reads FYNNEI. The CDR3 DNA reads TGTGCCAGCAGCGGAGGGATTGGCGTGAACATTCAGTACTTC. Translation gives CASSGGIGVNIQYF.

The chain is built from TRBV4-1 and TRBJ2-3; 9 bases fit TRBD2. The V gene end was trimmed by 6 bases and the J gene end by 2 bases; junction bases not matched to a gene: 12. The CDR3 sequence is 17 residues long. Germline lookup yields CDR1 MGHRA and CDR2 YSYEKL. In DNA, the CDR3 is TGCGCCAGCAGGGACGGGGCCGCTAGCGGGGTCACAGATACGCAGTATTTT. Amino acids: CASRDGAASGVTDTQYF.

The chain joins TRBV2 to TRBJ1-2; D possibly corresponds to TRBD1 (5 bases). With 6 bases removed from V and 0 bases from J, the gap between germline ends came to 20 bases. Germline V gene lookup returns CDR1 SNHLY and CDR2 FYNNEI. The CDR3 sequence is 17 residues long. The CDR3 reads CASSELLGEGTNYGYTF. In DNA, the CDR3 is TGTGCCAGCAGCGAGCTATTAGGGGAGGGGACTAACTATGGCTACACCTTC.

This chain joins TRBV5-1 and TRBJ1-2; 10 positions agree with TRBD1. Germline trimming cut 4 bases from V and 7 bases from J; bases unmatched to any gene: 10. Germline CDR1 and CDR2: SGHRS and YFSETQ. The CDR3 runs to 15 residues. The DNA for the CDR3 is TGCGCCAGCAGCCTGACAGGGGGCGCAGGGGGTGGCTACACCTTC. It codes for CASSLTGGAGGGYTF.

The chain links TRBV28 to TRBJ1-2; D perhaps matches TRBD1 (6 bases). The length of the CDR3 is 15 residues. Germline assignment: CDR1 MDHEN and CDR2 SYDVKM. V lost 2 bases and J lost 5, with 15 bases in between. CDR3 region: CASSLLDLDRYGYTF. The CDR3 DNA reads TGTGCCAGCAGTTTACTAGACCTGGACAGATATGGCTACACCTTC.

This clone was counted a single time. This rearrangement joins TRBV3-1 (or the pseudogene TRBV3-2) to TRBJ1-6; D unresolved. CDR3 length: 15 residues. V lost 6 bases to trimming and J lost 7 bases, with 16 bases between them. Germline lookup yields CDR1 LGHDT and CDR2 YNNKEL (reference sequence). CDR3 in DNA: TGTGCCAGCAGGCCACCCGAGGGTGAGAATTCACCCCTCCACTTT. Amino acid sequence: CASRPPEGENSPLHF.

The genes are TRBV28 and TRBJ1-4; D ambiguous. Germline V gene sequence: CDR1 MDHEN, CDR2 SYDVKM. Trimming shortened V by 5 bases and J by 14 bases, and 12 bases separated the two germline ends. This CDR3 is 11 amino acids long. The CDR3 protein is CASSIPTRLFF. In DNA, the CDR3 is TGTGCCAGCAGTATCCCCACCCGGCTGTTTTTT.

The V and J genes are TRBV5-6 and TRBJ1-1, with 8 bases aligning to TRBD1. This CDR3 contains 14 residues. V was pared by 2 bases and J by 7 bases, with 7 bases of the junction left unmatched. Germline loops: CDR1 SGHDT, CDR2 YYEEEE. Written as DNA, the CDR3 is TGTGCCAGCAGCTTTTCCTCAGGGGGCAGTGAAGCTTTCTTT. Protein: CASSFSSGGSEAFF.

The chain joins TRBV3-1 (or the pseudogene TRBV3-2) to TRBJ2-1; 7 bases are a match to TRBD1. The ends lost 0 bases at V and 4 bases at J; junction bases unmatched: 15. Germline V gene data show CDR1 as LGHDT and CDR2 as YNNKEL (reference sequence). This CDR3 region has 19 residues. The DNA of the CDR3 is TGTGCCAGCAGCCAAGATCCCACTTACAGGGGCATCCCATACAATGAGCAGTTCTTC. It is translated as CASSQDPTYRGIPYNEQFF.

The chain has TRBV5-1 and TRBJ1-5; no clear D gene. V was trimmed by 1 base and J by 6 bases, leaving 14 bases between them. The germline gives CDR1 SGHRS, CDR2 YFSETQ. The CDR3 has 15 amino acids. Here the CDR3 reads CASSLSGEFGQPQHF. The CDR3, as DNA: TGCGCCAGCAGCTTGAGTGGGGAGTTTGGTCAGCCCCAGCATTTT.

The CDR3 bases are TGTGCCAGCAAAGATAGCAGGGCAGATACGCAGTATTTT. Protein product: CASKDSRADTQYF. V and J are TRBV2 and TRBJ2-3, with D possibly matching TRBD1 (5 bases). Trimming stripped 7 bases from V and 4 bases from J, with 12 bases between. Germline V gene sequence: CDR1 SNHLY, CDR2 FYNNEI. CDR3 length: 13 amino acids.

A word on this clone: Additional DNA sequences in this sample encode the identical CDR3. The V call is TRBV7-9, the J call TRBJ1-1; TRBD1 agrees at 7 bases. J lost 1 base, V lost 5 bases, and 4 bases had no gene match. The CDR3 runs 14 residues. Germline V lookup: CDR1 SEHNR, CDR2 FQNEAQ (reference sequence). The CDR3 loop is CASSQGQTNTEAFF. CDR3 in DNA: TGTGCCAGCAGCCAGGGACAGACGAACACTGAAGCTTTCTTT.

J is TRBJ2-5 and V is TRBV6-2 or TRBV6-3; D perhaps matches TRBD1 (7 bases). The CDR3 runs 15 residues. Looked up from germline, CDR1 is MNHEY and CDR2 is SVGEGT. Trimming took off 5 bases at V and 2 bases at J, with 15 bases between the two ends. DNA of the CDR3: TGTGCCAGCAGTCAGCAGGGGGGTTATCAAGAGACCCAGTACTTC. This sequence encodes CASSQQGGYQETQYF.

The CDR3: CASRRAGGPDEQFF. DNA for the CDR3: TGTGCCAGCCGTCGAGCGGGGGGGCCTGATGAGCAGTTCTTC. The V gene is TRBV11-2, the J gene TRBJ2-1, with 10 bases matching TRBD2. This CDR3 comprises 14 residues. Trimming at V came to 8 bases and at J to 8 bases, leaving 9 bases not matched to a gene. The germline V gene encodes CDR1 SGHAT and CDR2 FQNNGV.

This clone was picked up a small number of times. The V gene is TRBV30, the J gene TRBJ1-2; D is unclear. V was cut by 3 bases and J by 2 bases, with 13 bases left in between. This CDR3 has 14 residues. Germline loops: CDR1 GTSNPN, CDR2 SVGIG (reference sequence). This CDR3 is CAWSRARGNYGYTF. CDR3 nucleotides: TGTGCCTGGAGCCGAGCCCGGGGAAACTATGGCTACACCTTC.

The rearrangement links TRBV30 to TRBJ2-3, with TRBD2 matching over 7 bases. Germline lookup yields CDR1 GTSNPN and CDR2 SVGIG (reference sequence). V shed 2 bases and J 1 base; nucleotides not matched to a gene: 6. This CDR3 has 15 amino acids. CDR3 sequence (DNA): TGTGCCTGGAGTACTAGCGCGTGGGGCACAGATACGCAGTATTTT. Translated: CAWSTSAWGTDTQYF.

This clone was found a few times. This chain connects TRBV4-2 to TRBJ2-7, with D unresolved. The V end was cut by 0 bases, the J end by 3 bases, with 9 bases between. In germline, CDR1 is LGHNA, CDR2 YNFKEQ. This CDR3 region has 14 residues. The CDR3 nucleotides read TGTGCCAGCAGCCAAGATCGGAACAGCTACGAGCAGTACTTC. Residues: CASSQDRNSYEQYF.

The chain couples TRBV19 to TRBJ2-2; D is unresolved. This CDR3 has 13 residues. Germline CDR1 reads LNHDA; CDR2 reads SQIVND (reference sequence). V gave up 2 bases and J gave up 4 bases, with 5 bases separating them. CDR3 nucleotide sequence: TGTGCCAGTAGTATACCTCCCACCGGGGAGCTGTTTTTT. It translates to CASSIPPTGELFF.

V and J are TRBV30 and TRBJ1-2; 9 nucleotides line up with TRBD1. J lost 8 bases, V lost 2 bases, and 9 bases had no gene match. The germline gives CDR1 GTSNPN, CDR2 SVGIG (reference sequence). The CDR3 runs 14 residues. The chain's CDR3 is CAWSRGQGSTGYTF. In nucleotides, the CDR3 is TGTGCCTGGAGTCGAGGACAGGGGAGCACGGGCTACACCTTC.

The chain carries TRBV9 and TRBJ1-3, with D possibly TRBD1 on 5 matching bases. The CDR3 sequence is 15 residues long. The V gene's germline CDR1 is SGDLS and CDR2 YYNGEE. V lost 0 bases and J lost 4, with 11 bases in between. CDR3 amino acids: CASSVDWGSGNTIYF. Written as DNA, the CDR3 is TGTGCCAGCAGCGTAGATTGGGGCTCAGGAAACACCATATATTTT.

This clone appeared a few times. The chain couples TRBV11-2 to TRBJ2-7; 9 positions agree with TRBD2. The junction had 13 bases not matched to a gene; V was cut back by 6 bases and J by 7 bases. Per the germline V gene, CDR1 is SGHAT and CDR2 is FQNNGV. This CDR3 spans 15 amino acids. The CDR3 DNA follows: TGTGCCAGCAGACCGGGACTAGCAAGCTCTCGAGAGCAGTACTTC. Translating it yields CASRPGLASSREQYF.